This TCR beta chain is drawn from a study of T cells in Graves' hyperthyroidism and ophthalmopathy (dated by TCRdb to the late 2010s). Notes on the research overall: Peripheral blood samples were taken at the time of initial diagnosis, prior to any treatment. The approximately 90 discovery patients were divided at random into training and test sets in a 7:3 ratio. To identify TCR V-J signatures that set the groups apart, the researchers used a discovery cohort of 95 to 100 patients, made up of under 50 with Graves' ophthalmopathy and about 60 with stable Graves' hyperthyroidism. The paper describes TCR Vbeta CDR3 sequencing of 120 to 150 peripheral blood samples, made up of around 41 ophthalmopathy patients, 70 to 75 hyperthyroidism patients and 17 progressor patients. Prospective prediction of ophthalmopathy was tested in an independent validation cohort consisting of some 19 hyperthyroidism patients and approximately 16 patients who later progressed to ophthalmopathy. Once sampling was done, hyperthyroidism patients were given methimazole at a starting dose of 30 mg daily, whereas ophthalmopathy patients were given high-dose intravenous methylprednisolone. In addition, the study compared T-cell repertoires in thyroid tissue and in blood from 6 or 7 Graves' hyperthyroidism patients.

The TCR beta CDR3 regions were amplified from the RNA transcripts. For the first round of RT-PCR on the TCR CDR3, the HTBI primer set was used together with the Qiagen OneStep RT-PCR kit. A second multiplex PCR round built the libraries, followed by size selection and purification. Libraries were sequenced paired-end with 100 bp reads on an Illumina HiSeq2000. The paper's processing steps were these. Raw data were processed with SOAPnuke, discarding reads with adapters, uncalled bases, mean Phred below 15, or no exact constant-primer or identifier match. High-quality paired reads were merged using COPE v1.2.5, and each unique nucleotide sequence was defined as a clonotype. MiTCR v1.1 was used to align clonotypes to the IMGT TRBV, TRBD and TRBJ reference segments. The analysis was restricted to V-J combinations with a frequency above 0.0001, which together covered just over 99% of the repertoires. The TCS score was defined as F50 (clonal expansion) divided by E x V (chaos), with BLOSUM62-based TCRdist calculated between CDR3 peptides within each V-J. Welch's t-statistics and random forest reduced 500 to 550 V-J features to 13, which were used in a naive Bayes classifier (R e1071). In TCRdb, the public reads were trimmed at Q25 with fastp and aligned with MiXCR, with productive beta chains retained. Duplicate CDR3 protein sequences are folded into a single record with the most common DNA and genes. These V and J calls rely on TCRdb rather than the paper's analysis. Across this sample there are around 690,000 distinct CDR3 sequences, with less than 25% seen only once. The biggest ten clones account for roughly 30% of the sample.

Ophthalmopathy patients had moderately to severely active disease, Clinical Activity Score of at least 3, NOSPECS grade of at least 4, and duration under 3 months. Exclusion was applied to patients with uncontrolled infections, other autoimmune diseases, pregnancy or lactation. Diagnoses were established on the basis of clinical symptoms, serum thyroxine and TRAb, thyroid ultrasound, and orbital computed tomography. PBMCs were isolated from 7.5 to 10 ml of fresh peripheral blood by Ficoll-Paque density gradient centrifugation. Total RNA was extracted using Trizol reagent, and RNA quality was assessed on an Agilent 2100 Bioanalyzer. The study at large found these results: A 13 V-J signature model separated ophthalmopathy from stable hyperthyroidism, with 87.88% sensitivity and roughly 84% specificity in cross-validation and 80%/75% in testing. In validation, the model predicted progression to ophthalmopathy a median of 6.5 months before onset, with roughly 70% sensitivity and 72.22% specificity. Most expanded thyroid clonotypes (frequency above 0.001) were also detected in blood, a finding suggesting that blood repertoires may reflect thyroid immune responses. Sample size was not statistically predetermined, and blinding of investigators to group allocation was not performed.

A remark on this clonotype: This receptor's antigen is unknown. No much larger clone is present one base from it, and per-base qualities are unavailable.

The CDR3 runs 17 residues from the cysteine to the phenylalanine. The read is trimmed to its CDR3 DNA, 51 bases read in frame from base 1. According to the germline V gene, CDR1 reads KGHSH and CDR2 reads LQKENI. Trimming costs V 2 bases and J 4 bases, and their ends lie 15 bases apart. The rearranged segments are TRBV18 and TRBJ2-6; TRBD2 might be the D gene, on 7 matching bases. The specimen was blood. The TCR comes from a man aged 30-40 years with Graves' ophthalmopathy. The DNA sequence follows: TGTGCCAGCTCACCATGGGGGGGCTCCGACGGGGCCAACGTCCTGACTTTC. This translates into CASSPWGGSDGANVLTF.